Below, 21 T cell receptor beta chains from the same sample are listed, as sequenced in a study of cytomegalovirus exposure and HLA in healthy donors. Use of 60 Vbeta and 13 Jbeta primers characterized the PCR. Libraries were prepared by immunoSEQ multiplex PCR; TCRdb keeps only in-frame clonotypes and omits some of them. The table lists roughly 150,000 clones, 80% to 90% of them singletons, with 2% to 2.5% in the top ten. Sequences were obtained from PBMCs. The receptors stem from a woman aged 18 to 35 in good health and CMV-seronegative.

The DNA for the CDR3 is TGTGCCAGCAGTCCGTGGGACAAGTATAGCTATGGCTACACCTTC. Protein product: CASSPWDKYSYGYTF. The V gene is TRBV6-5, the J gene TRBJ1-2, with a tentative D call TRBD1 (6 bases). CDR3 length equals 15 residues. CDR1 is MNHEY, CDR2 SVGAGI, per germline. Trimming stripped 5 bases from V and 4 bases from J, with 17 bases between.

The chain employs TRBV7-9 and TRBJ2-5; 9 positions agree with TRBD1. The CDR3 length is 16 residues. Trimming took 5 bases from V and 3 from J; bases not matched to a gene: 10. Germline V gives CDR1 SEHNR, CDR2 FQNEAQ (reference sequence). CDR3 in DNA: TGTGCCAGCAGCCCCTTACAGGGGGCAGGTGAAGAGACCCAGTACTTC. Encoded protein: CASSPLQGAGEETQYF.

The rearrangement links TRBV21-1 to TRBJ2-5; the tabulated D call, TRBD1, remains unverified against the DNA. TRBV21-1 is given as a pseudogene. The CDR3 has 15 residues. The CDR3 nucleotides read TGTGCCAGCAGCCTCAGCAGGGGGATAGGGGAGACCCAGTACTTC. Encoded protein: CASSLSRGIGETQYF.

V usage is TRBV6-5 and J usage is TRBJ1-2; maybe TRBD1 (5 bases). Germline CDR1 MNHEY, CDR2 SVGAGI. The CDR3 consists of 14 residues. V was trimmed by 10 bases and J by 6 bases, leaving 21 bases between them. The CDR3 loop is CATSRQPGGNGYTF. As DNA, the CDR3 is TGTGCCACTTCACGACAACCGGGGGGTAATGGCTACACCTTC.

This sequence joins TRBV11-2 and TRBJ1-2, with TRBD1 matching over 7 bases. Trimming at V came to 5 bases and at J to 3 bases, leaving 12 bases not matched to a gene. Germline V CDR1 and CDR2: SGHAT, FQNNGV. This CDR3 contains 16 residues. CDR3 bases: TGTGCCAGCAGCGACAGCCGGGACAGAACTTACTATGGCTACACCTTC. This encodes CASSDSRDRTYYGYTF.

The chain uses TRBV7-2 and TRBJ1-2; D is ambiguous. This CDR3 comprises 11 residues. Germline V gene lookup returns CDR1 SGHTA and CDR2 FQGNSA. V shed 4 bases and J shed 5 bases, with 5 bases lying between them. The DNA for the CDR3 is TGTGCCAGCAGCTCCGGTTATGGCTACACCTTC. This codes for CASSSGYGYTF. Supplemented by reference TRBV7-2 and TRBJ1-2, the full variable domain reads GAGVSQSPSNKVTEKGKDVELRCDPISGHTALYWYRQSLGQGLEFLIYFQGNSAPDKSGLPSDRFSAERTGGSVSTLTIQRTQQEDSAVYLCASSSGYGYTFGSGTRLTVV.

Notes on this clone: The junction shows a germline mismatch at one end, possibly a read error. The chain joins TRBV7-9 to TRBJ2-7; no reliable D call. The CDR3 has 12 residues. Per the germline V gene, CDR1 is SEHNR and CDR2 is FQNEAQ (reference sequence). CDR3 nucleotides: TGTTCCAGCAGCATTCAACTACGGTCCCTGTACTTC. Its protein is CSSSIQLRSLYF.

This clone was found once. The chain links TRBV23-1 to TRBJ1-3, with TRBD1 matching 8 bases. TRBV23-1 is classed as an ORF, of uncertain function. The CDR3 is made up of 13 amino acids. V dropped 6 bases and J dropped 2; count of bases not matched to a gene: 0. CDR3: CASRTGAGNTIYF. For the CDR3, the DNA is TGCGCCAGCAGGACAGGGGCTGGAAACACCATATATTTT.

This chain connects TRBV6-5 to TRBJ2-3, with 10 bases that match TRBD1. The CDR3 spans 14 residues. Trimming removed 8 bases from V and 3 bases from J; junction bases left unmatched: 5. Germline CDR1 is MNHEY and CDR2 is SVGAGI. The CDR3 reads CASGDRGRTDTQYF. CDR3 DNA sequence: TGTGCCAGCGGGGACAGGGGTAGGACAGATACGCAGTATTTT.

V usage is TRBV5-1 and J usage is TRBJ2-5, with 10 bases aligning to TRBD2. CDR3 length: 15 amino acids. V dropped 2 bases and J dropped 4; count of bases not matched to a gene: 5. Germline loops: CDR1 SGHRS, CDR2 YFSETQ. CDR3 amino acids: CASSLAGGPVETQYF. Here the CDR3 DNA reads TGCGCCAGCAGCTTAGCGGGGGGGCCGGTAGAGACCCAGTACTTC. Variable domain in full (rest from reference TRBV5-1 and TRBJ2-5): KAGVTQTPRYLIKTRGQQVTLSCSPISGHRSVSWYQQTPGQGLQFLFEYFSETQRNKGNFPGRFSGRQFSNSRSEMNVSTLELGDSALYLCASSLAGGPVETQYFGPGTRLLVL.

The rearrangement links TRBV5-4 to TRBJ2-7, with 7 bases matching TRBD1. Germline CDR1 SGHNT, CDR2 YYREEE (reference sequence). This CDR3 region has 15 residues. V trimming: 3 bases; J trimming: 4 bases; junction bases outside the gene matches: 10. CDR3: CASSWEQGLAYEQYF. The CDR3 nucleotides are TGTGCCAGCAGCTGGGAACAGGGGTTGGCGTACGAGCAGTACTTC.

This clone appeared once. The rearrangement joins TRBV6-5 to TRBJ2-5, with 8 positions matching TRBD1. The CDR3 totals 12 residues. J lost 4 bases, V lost 5 bases, and 0 bases had no gene match. Germline V CDR1 and CDR2: MNHEY, SVGAGI. The CDR3 nucleotides read TGTGCCAGCAGTCAGGGGGCAGAGACCCAGTACTTC. This translates into CASSQGAETQYF.

The rearrangement uses TRBV27 and TRBJ1-1; D not resolved. This CDR3 is built from 16 residues. Germline CDR1 reads MNHEY; CDR2 reads SMNVEV (reference sequence). V was cut by 0 bases and J by 5 bases, with 16 bases left in between. The DNA for the CDR3 is TGTGCCAGCAGTTTATCCCCCGGTACGGGGAGGACTGAAGCTTTCTTT. It codes for CASSLSPGTGRTEAFF.

With respect to this clone: At one boundary the junction diverges from the germline segment, which might be a read error. The same CDR3 arises from other DNA sequences in this sample as well. This chain joins TRBV6-1 and TRBJ1-5; D unresolved. The CDR3 covers 15 residues. Per the germline V gene, CDR1 is MNHNS and CDR2 is SASEGT. CDR3: CATQDGVGANQPQHF. The CDR3, as DNA: TGTGCCACCCAGGACGGGGTGGGTGCAAATCAGCCTCAGCATTTT.

The chain has TRBV25-1 and TRBJ2-3, with D possibly TRBD1 on 6 matching bases. V was pared by 2 bases and J by 3 bases, with 12 bases between. The CDR3 runs to 15 residues. Germline CDR1 is MGHDK and CDR2 is SYGVNS. CDR3 sequence reads: CASSEIWGRTDTQYF. In nucleotides, the CDR3 is TGTGCCAGCAGTGAAATCTGGGGGCGAACAGATACGCAGTATTTT. The full variable domain, completed using reference TRBV25-1 and TRBJ2-3, is EADIYQTPRYLVIGTGKKITLECSQTMGHDKMYWYQQDPGMELHLIHYSYGVNSTEKGDLSSESTVSRIRTEHFPLTLESARPSHTSQYLCASSEIWGRTDTQYFGPGTRLTVL.

The genes are TRBV4-1 and TRBJ2-3, with 13 bases fitting TRBD2. The trim removed 4 bases at V and 0 bases at J, leaving 7 bases unmatched. The CDR3 is 18 residues long. The germline gives CDR1 MGHRA, CDR2 YSYEKL. The CDR3 DNA sequence: TGCGCCAGCAGCCCCGGGACTAGCGGGATTCTTAGCACAGATACGCAGTATTTT. Residues: CASSPGTSGILSTDTQYF.

V gene TRBV30 combines with J gene TRBJ2-7; D gene unclear. Trimming pared 1 base from V and 5 bases from J, leaving 12 bases between. Germline CDR1 is GTSNPN and CDR2 is SVGIG (reference sequence). The CDR3 spans 13 residues. In DNA, the CDR3 is TGTGCCTGGAGTGGAGCCTTCCCGGACGAGCAGTACTTC. Translation gives CAWSGAFPDEQYF. The full variable domain, rest sourced from reference TRBV30 and TRBJ2-7, is SQTIHQWPATLVQPVGSPLSLECTVEGTSNPNLYWYRQAAGRGLQLLFYSVGIGQISSEVPQNLSASRPQDRQFILSSKKLLLSDSGFYLCAWSGAFPDEQYFGPGTRLTVT.

The CDR3 loop is CASSVRGQGGNTIYF. DNA for the CDR3: TGTGCCAGTAGTGTTCGGGGACAGGGCGGCAACACCATATATTTT. The chain joins TRBV19 to TRBJ1-3; 9 bases match TRBD1. J lost 7 bases, V lost 5 bases, and 9 bases had no gene match. This CDR3 has 15 amino acids. Germline V gives CDR1 LNHDA, CDR2 SQIVND (reference sequence). Full variable domain (missing parts from reference TRBV19 and TRBJ1-3): DGGITQSPKYLFRKEGQNVTLSCEQNLNHDAMYWYRQDPGQGLRLIYYSQIVNDFQKGDIAEGYSVSREKKESFPLTVTSAQKNPTAFYLCASSVRGQGGNTIYFGEGSWLTVV.

This clone was seen a handful of times. This rearrangement joins TRBV29-1 to TRBJ2-1, with unresolved D. CDR3 length: 12 amino acids. Germline V gene sequence: CDR1 SQVTM, CDR2 ANQGSEA. The V end was cut by 5 bases, the J end by 5 bases, with 10 bases between. CDR3 sequence reads: CSVTLRNNEQFF. The CDR3 DNA reads TGCAGCGTTACTCTCCGCAACAATGAGCAGTTCTTC.

The chain employs TRBV5-6 and TRBJ2-3; 8 bases are shared with TRBD1. Trimming removed 4 bases from V and 0 bases from J; junction bases left unmatched: 7. CDR3 length: 16 amino acids. The germline V gene encodes CDR1 SGHDT and CDR2 YYEEEE. Here the CDR3 reads CASSPLDRVSTDTQYF. In nucleotides, the CDR3 is TGTGCCAGCAGCCCCTTGGACAGGGTAAGCACAGATACGCAGTATTTT.

The chain links TRBV7-2 to TRBJ2-2; 10 positions agree with TRBD2. Trimming at V came to 3 bases and at J to 0 bases, leaving 4 bases not matched to a gene. The CDR3 covers 17 residues. CDR1 and CDR2 from the germline V gene are SGHTA and FQGNSA. In DNA form, the CDR3 reads TGTGCCAGCAGCTTCTCAGCGGGGGGGTCGAACACCGGGGAGCTGTTTTTT. Residues: CASSFSAGGSNTGELFF. The whole variable domain, filled in from reference TRBV7-2 and TRBJ2-2, reads GAGVSQSPSNKVTEKGKDVELRCDPISGHTALYWYRQSLGQGLEFLIYFQGNSAPDKSGLPSDRFSAERTGGSVSTLTIQRTQQEDSAVYLCASSFSAGGSNTGELFFGEGSRLTVL.